Listed here is a single TCR beta chain. Each CDR3 protein is one row after TCRdb ran MiXCR on the RT-PCR reads. Among about 200,000 distinct CDR3 sequences listed, 35% to 45% were seen once. The data derive from a study of patients and donors after allogeneic stem cell transplantation. V lost 5 bases and J lost 8, with 14 bases in between. The CDR3 consists of 13 residues. Germline V lookup: CDR1 SGHTA, CDR2 FQGNSA. The sequenced sample was blood, either unsorted or a sorted T cell fraction (not recorded which). The sequence was collected from a human donor who was either an allogeneic HSCT recipient or a stem cell or donor lymphocyte infusion donor (not recorded which). It is not recorded whose cells these are; they may come from a transplant donor. The V gene is TRBV7-2, the J gene TRBJ2-3, with D possibly TRBD2 on 6 matching bases. This chain's CDR3 is CASSPGTVGTQYF. The CDR3 region has the DNA TGTGCCAGCAGCCCCGGGACTGTCGGTACGCAGTATTTT.